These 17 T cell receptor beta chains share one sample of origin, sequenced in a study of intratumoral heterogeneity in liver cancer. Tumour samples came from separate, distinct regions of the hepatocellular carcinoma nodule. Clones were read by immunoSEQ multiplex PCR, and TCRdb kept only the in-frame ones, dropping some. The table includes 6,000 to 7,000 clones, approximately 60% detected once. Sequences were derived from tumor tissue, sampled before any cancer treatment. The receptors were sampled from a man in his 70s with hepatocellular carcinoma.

This CDR3 reads CASSVEWGTGELFF. The CDR3 DNA is TGTGCCAGCAGCGTAGAGTGGGGCACCGGGGAGCTGTTTTTT. This sequence joins TRBV9 and TRBJ2-2; no clear D. There are 14 residues in the CDR3. Germline CDR1 reads SGDLS; CDR2 reads YYNGEE. V lost 0 bases and J 4 bases, leaving 7 bases between the germline ends.

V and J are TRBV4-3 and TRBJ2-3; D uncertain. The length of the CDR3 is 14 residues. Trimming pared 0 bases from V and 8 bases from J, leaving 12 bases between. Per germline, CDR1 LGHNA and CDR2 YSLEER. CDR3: CASSQDLRSGTQYF. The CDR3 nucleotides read TGCGCCAGCAGCCAAGATCTTCGGTCGGGTACGCAGTATTTT.

The CDR3 loop reads CASSLGGTYTYEQYF. The CDR3 coding sequence is TGTGCCAGCAGCTTAGGAGGAACCTACACCTACGAGCAGTACTTC. V gene TRBV7-2 combines with J gene TRBJ2-7; D gene unclear. The CDR3 runs 15 residues. V lost 1 base, J lost 2 bases, and 12 bases lay in between. Looked up from germline, CDR1 is SGHTA and CDR2 is FQGNSA.

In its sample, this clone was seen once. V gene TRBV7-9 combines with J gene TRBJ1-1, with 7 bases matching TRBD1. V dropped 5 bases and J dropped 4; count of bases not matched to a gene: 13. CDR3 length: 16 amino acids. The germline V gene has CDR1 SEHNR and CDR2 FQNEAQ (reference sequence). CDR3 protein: CASSPPLGTAFTEAFF. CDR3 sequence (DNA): TGTGCCAGCAGCCCCCCCCTGGGGACAGCTTTCACTGAAGCTTTCTTT.

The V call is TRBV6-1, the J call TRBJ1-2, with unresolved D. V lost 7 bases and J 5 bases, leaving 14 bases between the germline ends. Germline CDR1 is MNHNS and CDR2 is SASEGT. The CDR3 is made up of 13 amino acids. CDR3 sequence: CASTPVEVYGYTF. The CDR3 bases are TGTGCCAGCACCCCGGTGGAGGTATATGGCTACACCTTC.

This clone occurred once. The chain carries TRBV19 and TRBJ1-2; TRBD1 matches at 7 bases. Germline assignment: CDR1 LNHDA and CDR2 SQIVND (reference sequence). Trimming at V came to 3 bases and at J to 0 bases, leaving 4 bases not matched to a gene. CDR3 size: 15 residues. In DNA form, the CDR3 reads TGTGCCAGTAGTATTCGTACAGGGGCTAACTATGGCTACACCTTC. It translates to CASSIRTGANYGYTF.

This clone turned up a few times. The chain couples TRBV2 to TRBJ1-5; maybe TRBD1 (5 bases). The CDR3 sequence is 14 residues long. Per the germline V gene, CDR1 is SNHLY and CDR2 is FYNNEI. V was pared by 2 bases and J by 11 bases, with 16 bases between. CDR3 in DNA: TGTGCCAGCAGTGAAAATTGGGTGGGGCAGTCCCAGCATTTT. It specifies CASSENWVGQSQHF.

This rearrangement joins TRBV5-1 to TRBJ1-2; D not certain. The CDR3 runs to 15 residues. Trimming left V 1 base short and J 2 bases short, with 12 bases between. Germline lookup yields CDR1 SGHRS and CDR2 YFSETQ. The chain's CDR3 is CASSLYSGENYGYTF. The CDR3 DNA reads TGCGCCAGCAGCTTGTACTCCGGGGAGAACTATGGCTACACCTTC.

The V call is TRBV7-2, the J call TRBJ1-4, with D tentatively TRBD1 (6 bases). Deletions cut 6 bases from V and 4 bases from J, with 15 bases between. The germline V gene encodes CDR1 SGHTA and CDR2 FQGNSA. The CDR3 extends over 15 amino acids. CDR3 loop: CASRPDRVFNEKLFF. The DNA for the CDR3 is TGTGCCAGCAGGCCGGACAGAGTTTTTAATGAAAAACTGTTTTTT.

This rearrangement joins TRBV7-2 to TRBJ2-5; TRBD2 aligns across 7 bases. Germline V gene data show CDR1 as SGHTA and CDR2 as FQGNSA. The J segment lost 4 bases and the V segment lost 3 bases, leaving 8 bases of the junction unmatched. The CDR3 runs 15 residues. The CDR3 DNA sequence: TGTGCCAGCAGCTTTCAGCGGGGTGTGGGAGAGACCCAGTACTTC. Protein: CASSFQRGVGETQYF.

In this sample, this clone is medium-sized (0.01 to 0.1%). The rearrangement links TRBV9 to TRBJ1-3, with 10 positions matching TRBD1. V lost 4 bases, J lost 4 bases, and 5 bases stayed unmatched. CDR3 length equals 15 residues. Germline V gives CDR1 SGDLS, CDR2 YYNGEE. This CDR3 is CASSTGTGEGNTIYF. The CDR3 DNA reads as TGTGCCAGCAGCACGGGGACAGGGGAGGGAAACACCATATATTTT.

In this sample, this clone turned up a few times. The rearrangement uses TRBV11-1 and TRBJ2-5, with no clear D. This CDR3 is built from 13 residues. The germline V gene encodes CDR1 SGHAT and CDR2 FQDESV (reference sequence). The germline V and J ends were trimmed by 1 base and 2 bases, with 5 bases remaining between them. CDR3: CASSLEQQETQYF. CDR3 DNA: TGTGCCAGCAGCTTAGAGCAGCAAGAGACCCAGTACTTC.

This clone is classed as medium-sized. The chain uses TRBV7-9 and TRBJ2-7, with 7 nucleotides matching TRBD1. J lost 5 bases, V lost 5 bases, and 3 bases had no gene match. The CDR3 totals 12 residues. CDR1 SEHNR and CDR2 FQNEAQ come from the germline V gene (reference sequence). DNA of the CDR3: TGTGCCAGCAGCGGACAGGCGCACGAGCAGTACTTC. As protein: CASSGQAHEQYF.

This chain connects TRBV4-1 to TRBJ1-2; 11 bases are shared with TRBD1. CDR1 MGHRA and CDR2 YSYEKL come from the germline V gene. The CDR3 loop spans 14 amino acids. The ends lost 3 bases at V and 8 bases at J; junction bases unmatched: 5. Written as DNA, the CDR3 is TGCGCCAGCAGCCAGGGGGACAGGGGGAGCGGCTACACCTTC. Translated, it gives CASSQGDRGSGYTF.

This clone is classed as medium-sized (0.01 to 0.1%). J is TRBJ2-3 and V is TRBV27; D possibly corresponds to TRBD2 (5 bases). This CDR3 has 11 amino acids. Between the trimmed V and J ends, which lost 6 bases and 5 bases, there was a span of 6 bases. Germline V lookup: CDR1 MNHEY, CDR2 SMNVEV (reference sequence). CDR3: CASSRGDTQYF. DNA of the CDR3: TGTGCCAGCAGCCGGGGAGATACGCAGTATTTT.

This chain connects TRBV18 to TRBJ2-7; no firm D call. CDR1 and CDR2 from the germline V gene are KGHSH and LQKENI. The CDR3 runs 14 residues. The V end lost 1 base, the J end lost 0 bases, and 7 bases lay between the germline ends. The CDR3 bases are TGTGCCAGCTCACCACTAAGTCTCTCCTACGAGCAGTACTTC. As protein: CASSPLSLSYEQYF.

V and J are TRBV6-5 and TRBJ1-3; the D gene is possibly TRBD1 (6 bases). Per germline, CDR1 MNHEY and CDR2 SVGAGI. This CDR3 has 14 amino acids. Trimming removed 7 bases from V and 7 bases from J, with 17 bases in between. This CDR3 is CASNGGIIRNTIYF. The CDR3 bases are TGTGCCAGCAACGGGGGCATTATCAGGAACACCATATATTTT.